This T cell receptor (beta chain) stems from a study of response to subunit inactivated influenza vaccine. Study outcomes and limitations: Each seasonal influenza vaccination, the authors suggested, recruits few new T cells.

Germline V CDR1 and CDR2: SGHTA, FQGNSA. V trimming: 6 bases; J trimming: 3 bases; junction bases outside the gene matches: 5. CDR3 length equals 14 residues. TCRdb reprocessed the RT-PCR reads with MiXCR, giving one entry per CDR3 protein. This sample has about 780,000 distinct CDR3 sequences, with 15% to 20% found just once. As regards this clonotype: Antigen specificity is unknown.

The TCR was taken from a man aged 45-65 years who received an inactivated influenza vaccine. Source: PBMCs from blood, taken about 5 days after vaccination. The chain couples TRBV7-2 to TRBJ2-5, with 9 bases fitting TRBD2. The CDR3 DNA sequence: TGTGCCAGCAGACTTGTAGCGGGAGAAGAGACCCAGTACTTC. Amino acids: CASRLVAGEETQYF. The whole variable domain, filled in from reference TRBV7-2 and TRBJ2-5, reads GAGVSQSPSNKVTEKGKDVELRCDPISGHTALYWYRQSLGQGLEFLIYFQGNSAPDKSGLPSDRFSAERTGGSVSTLTIQRTQQEDSAVYLCASRLVAGEETQYFGPGTRLLVL.